A single sample is the source of the 21 T cell receptor beta chains below, sequenced in a study of blood T cell repertoires in COVID-19. The assay was immunoSEQ multiplex PCR, and TCRdb's table has in-frame clones only and misses some. The sample yields about 330,000 clones, 65% to 90% seen once. Sample: peripheral blood. These receptors were taken from a human donor in a cohort sampled during active COVID-19.

Only one count was recorded for this clone. CDR3 nucleotides: TGTGCCTGGAGACAGGGGGCGTTCGCCGGGGAGCTGTTTTTT. Its translation: CAWRQGAFAGELFF. V and J are TRBV30 and TRBJ2-2, with TRBD1 identical over 9 bases. The CDR3 is 14 residues long. The germline V gene encodes CDR1 GTSNPN and CDR2 SVGIG (reference sequence). The V gene end was trimmed by 3 bases and the J gene end by 6 bases; junction bases not matched to a gene: 5.

This clone was detected only once. V and J are TRBV20-1 and TRBJ2-5; TRBD1 might be the D (5 bases). V shed 6 bases and J shed 3 bases, with 14 bases lying between them. CDR3 length: 13 amino acids. The V gene's germline CDR1 is DFQATT and CDR2 SNEGSKA (reference sequence). The chain's CDR3 is CSASQTAKETQYF. The DNA for the CDR3 is TGCAGTGCAAGTCAGACAGCCAAAGAGACCCAGTACTTC.

The rearrangement uses TRBV19 and TRBJ1-1, with TRBD1 identical over 9 bases. The CDR3 loop spans 13 amino acids. The V gene end was trimmed by 2 bases and the J gene end by 6 bases; junction bases not matched to a gene: 1. The germline V gene has CDR1 LNHDA and CDR2 SQIVND (reference sequence). The CDR3 coding sequence is TGTGCCAGTAGTATAAACAGGGGGCCTGAAGCTTTCTTT. Translated: CASSINRGPEAFF.

Notes on this clone: One end of the junction varies from germline; a read error may be responsible. V is TRBV30 and J is TRBJ1-1; 8 bases are a match to TRBD1. CDR1 GTSNPN and CDR2 SVGIG come from the germline V gene (reference sequence). The CDR3 totals 17 residues. The DNA for the CDR3 is TGCGCCTGGAGCTATTGGACAGGGTATCCCATGAACACTGAAGCTTTCTTT. It is translated as CAWSYWTGYPMNTEAFF.

The J gene is TRBJ1-1, the V gene TRBV7-2; D ambiguous. Germline loops: CDR1 SGHTA, CDR2 FQGNSA. The germline V and J ends were trimmed by 3 bases and 1 base, with 6 bases remaining between them. This CDR3 contains 13 residues. The CDR3 is CASSFRGNTEAFF. The CDR3 nucleotides read TGTGCCAGCAGCTTCCGGGGGAACACTGAAGCTTTCTTT.

The chain combines TRBV30 with TRBJ1-5; D unresolved. The CDR3 is 14 amino acids. Trimming took off 0 bases at V and 5 bases at J, with 11 bases between the two ends. Germline V gene sequence: CDR1 GTSNPN, CDR2 SVGIG (reference sequence). CDR3 in amino acids: CAWSVGSEDQPQHF. DNA for the CDR3: TGTGCCTGGAGTGTAGGCAGCGAAGATCAGCCCCAGCATTTT.

This rearrangement joins TRBV24-1 to TRBJ1-2; 8 positions agree with TRBD1. V shed 4 bases and J 6 bases; nucleotides not matched to a gene: 9. In germline, CDR1 is KGHDR, CDR2 SFDVKD. The CDR3 spans 15 residues. The CDR3 DNA reads TGTGCCACCAGTGACCCAGGACAGGGTAGGGATGGCTACACCTTC. It is translated as CATSDPGQGRDGYTF.

V and J are TRBV27 and TRBJ2-7; 10 bases align to TRBD1. The V segment lost 2 bases and the J segment 3 bases; nucleotides outside the gene matches: 1. Germline CDR1 and CDR2: MNHEY and SMNVEV (reference sequence). This CDR3 has 14 residues. The CDR3 region is CASSLGQGVYEQYF. CDR3 sequence (DNA): TGTGCCAGCAGTTTAGGACAGGGGGTCTACGAGCAGTACTTC.

This chain's CDR3 is CAWSKGRTDTQYF. CDR3 bases: TGTGCCTGGAGTAAGGGGCGCACAGATACGCAGTATTTT. This chain links TRBV30 with TRBJ2-3; D possibly corresponds to TRBD1 (5 bases). V was shortened by 2 bases and J by 1 base, with 7 bases between the two germline ends. The CDR3 is 13 amino acids. Germline V gene data show CDR1 as GTSNPN and CDR2 as SVGIG (reference sequence).

V gene TRBV19 combines with J gene TRBJ2-6, with 7 bases lining up with TRBD1. This CDR3 is built from 16 residues. J lost 9 bases, V lost 6 bases, and 14 bases had no gene match. Germline loops: CDR1 LNHDA, CDR2 SQIVND (reference sequence). The CDR3 spells CASRRTGTLVDNVLTF. The CDR3 DNA sequence: TGTGCCAGTAGGCGGACAGGAACTCTGGTGGACAACGTCCTGACTTTC.

The chain joins TRBV12-5 to TRBJ2-1, with a tentative D call TRBD1 (7 bases). The V gene lost 11 bases and the J gene lost 4 bases, with 12 bases spanning the gap. The CDR3 totals 12 residues. Germline V gives CDR1 LGHNT, CDR2 FRNRAP. In DNA, the CDR3 is TGTGCTGTCGCAGGGGGGTACAATGAGCAGTTCTTC. Translated: CAVAGGYNEQFF. Full variable domain (rest looked up from reference TRBV12-5 and TRBJ2-1): DARVTQTPRHKVTEMGQEVTMRCQPILGHNTVFWYRQTMMQGLELLAYFRNRAPLDDSGMPKDRFSAEMPDATLATLKIQPSEPRDSAVYFCAVAGGYNEQFFGPGTRLTVL.

This clone was detected once. The chain recombines TRBV3-1 (or the pseudogene TRBV3-2) with TRBJ2-1; D unresolved. The CDR3 spans 11 residues. Looked up from germline, CDR1 is LGHDT and CDR2 is YNNKEL (reference sequence). The V end was cut by 5 bases, the J end by 5 bases, with 4 bases between. The DNA of the CDR3 is TGTGCCAGCAGCGTTAACAATGAGCAGTTCTTC. As protein: CASSVNNEQFF.

The CDR3 protein is CASSKGMGQREAFF. The CDR3 nucleotides are TGCGCCAGCAGCAAAGGAATGGGACAGCGTGAAGCTTTCTTT. V and J are TRBV5-1 and TRBJ1-1; 7 positions match TRBD1. The CDR3 sequence is 14 residues long. V shed 4 bases and J 7 bases; nucleotides not matched to a gene: 10. Germline values: CDR1 SGHRS, CDR2 YFSETQ.

V gene TRBV7-2 combines with J gene TRBJ1-2, with 7 bases identical to TRBD1. The V and J ends lost 5 bases and 6 bases, in that order; junction bases with no gene match: 6. This CDR3 spans 13 amino acids. Germline CDR1 is SGHTA and CDR2 is FQGNSA. CDR3 nucleotides: TGTGCCAGCAGCCCACAGGGGCAAGATGGCTACACCTTC. This translates into CASSPQGQDGYTF.

This sequence joins TRBV6-4 and TRBJ1-2; TRBD1 agrees at 11 bases. This CDR3 region has 15 residues. The J segment lost 6 bases and the V segment lost 4 bases, leaving 7 bases of the junction unmatched. The germline V gene encodes CDR1 MRHNA and CDR2 SNTAGT. In DNA form, the CDR3 reads TGTGCCAGCAGTGCTCAAAAGGGACAGGGGGATGGCTACACCTTC. This sequence encodes CASSAQKGQGDGYTF.

The J gene is TRBJ2-3, the V gene TRBV11-1; D not certain. Trimming took off 0 bases at V and 3 bases at J, with 10 bases between the two ends. CDR1 SGHAT and CDR2 FQDESV come from the germline V gene (reference sequence). This CDR3 has 15 amino acids. The CDR3 spells CASSLALAVTDTQYF. The CDR3 DNA reads TGTGCCAGCAGCTTAGCGCTCGCGGTGACAGATACGCAGTATTTT. Full variable domain (missing parts from reference TRBV11-1 and TRBJ2-3): EAEVAQSPRYKITEKSQAVAFWCDPISGHATLYWYRQILGQGPELLVQFQDESVVDDSQLPKDRFSAERLKGVDSTLKIQPAELGDSAMYLCASSLALAVTDTQYFGPGTRLTVL.

V usage is TRBV6-5 and J usage is TRBJ1-3; D is ambiguous. The length of the CDR3 is 16 residues. V gave up 0 bases and J gave up 0 bases, with 9 bases separating them. Germline V gene sequence: CDR1 MNHEY, CDR2 SVGAGI. In nucleotides, the CDR3 is TGTGCCAGCAGTTACTCCGACACCCGCTCTGGAAACACCATATATTTT. Translation gives CASSYSDTRSGNTIYF.

The genes are TRBV18 and TRBJ1-1; a possible D gene is TRBD1 (5 bases). In germline, CDR1 is KGHSH, CDR2 LQKENI. The V gene lost 3 bases and the J gene lost 2 bases, with 10 bases spanning the gap. This CDR3 has 14 amino acids. CDR3 amino acids: CASSPRAANTEAFF. The CDR3 DNA follows: TGTGCCAGCTCACCCAGGGCAGCCAACACTGAAGCTTTCTTT.

The chain has TRBV19 and TRBJ2-3, with 7 bases aligning to TRBD1. The CDR3 covers 14 residues. Germline V gives CDR1 LNHDA, CDR2 SQIVND (reference sequence). V trimming: 6 bases; J trimming: 8 bases; junction bases outside the gene matches: 11. Here the CDR3 reads CASRHTQGSATQYF. The CDR3, as DNA: TGTGCCAGTAGACATACACAGGGGTCGGCTACGCAGTATTTT.

The chain combines TRBV7-2 with TRBJ1-5; D unclear. The CDR3 consists of 15 residues. Germline V gives CDR1 SGHTA, CDR2 FQGNSA. Trimming removed 1 base from V and 1 base from J, with 8 bases in between. CDR3 nucleotide sequence: TGTGCCAGCAGCTTAGACCCGGGAAGCAATCAGCCCCAGCATTTT. It yields the protein CASSLDPGSNQPQHF.

Only a few counts were recorded for this clone. The gene calls are TRBV19 and TRBJ1-2; 10 positions agree with TRBD1. This CDR3 has 14 residues. CDR1 is LNHDA and CDR2 is SQIVND in the germline V gene (reference sequence). The J segment lost 7 bases and the V segment lost 0 bases, leaving 2 bases of the junction unmatched. The CDR3 DNA reads as TGTGCCAGTAGTATAGATCGGACAGGGGGTGGCTACACCTTC. Translated, it gives CASSIDRTGGGYTF.